These T cell receptor beta chains were read from a single sample in a study of neurological immune-mediated disorders. TCRdb redid the calling of the 5' RACE reads with MiXCR, one entry per CDR3 protein. The repertoire holds some 53,000 distinct CDR3 sequences, with 16% as singletons. Source material: PBMCs. These receptors all stem from a man aged 60 to 75 in good health. Each CDR3 is given with its conserved first and last residue. A D gene is named only where the DNA matches it firmly. A row's size may be missing; if present it is once, few, many or a size class.

cdr3_aa cdr3_nt d_call j_call clone_size v_call
CASSPLWGANIQYF TGTGCCAGCAGCCCCCTGTGGGGAGCAAACATTCAGTACTTC . TRBJ2-4 many TRBV7-2
CAISSGRTYGYTF TGTGCCATCTCCTCGGGCAGGACCTATGGCTACACCTTC . TRBJ1-2 . TRBV6-5
CASSLLGTANEKLFF TGCGCCAGCAGCTTGCTAGGGACAGCTAATGAAAAACTGTTTTTT TRBD1 TRBJ1-4 many TRBV5-1
CASSLIQGALTEAFF TGTGCCAGCAGCCTGATACAGGGGGCCTTAACTGAAGCTTTCTTT TRBD1 TRBJ1-1 few TRBV3-1
CASSLSAGDTQYF TGTGCCAGCAGTTTATCAGCGGGAGATACGCAGTATTTT . TRBJ2-3 many TRBV6-2/TRBV6-3
CASRGRLVGGRHHEQYF TGTGCCAGCAGAGGTCGACTAGTGGGAGGGCGGCATCACGAGCAGTACTTC TRBD2 TRBJ2-7 . TRBV2
CASRLGPDTQYF TGTGCCAGCAGACTCGGACCAGATACGCAGTATTTT . TRBJ2-3 many TRBV28
CSASLAGVDHEQFF TGCAGTGCTAGCCTAGCGGGAGTAGACCATGAGCAGTTCTTC TRBD2 TRBJ2-1 many TRBV20-1
CASSLAQWGYNEQFF TGTGCCAGCAGTTTGGCACAATGGGGCTACAATGAGCAGTTCTTC . TRBJ2-1 many TRBV12-3/TRBV12-4
CSALREGVDYGYTF TGCAGCGCCCTACGGGAAGGGGTTGACTATGGCTACACCTTC . TRBJ1-2 many TRBV29-1
CAISRTENTEAFF TGTGCCATCAGCCGGACAGAGAACACTGAAGCTTTCTTT . TRBJ1-1 many TRBV10-3
CASSQRTGNTGELFF TGCGCCAGCAGCCAAAGAACTGGTAACACCGGGGAGCTGTTTTTT . TRBJ2-2 many TRBV4-3
CASSLMTSRNTGELFF TGTGCCAGCAGCTTGATGACTAGCCGGAACACCGGGGAGCTGTTTTTT TRBD2 TRBJ2-2 many TRBV7-8
CASSPGLAVKYF TGTGCCAGCAGCCCGGGACTAGCGGTAAAGTACTTC TRBD2 TRBJ2-7 many TRBV7-2
CASSLSTSGGETQYF TGCGCCAGCAGCTTGTCGACTAGCGGAGGAGAGACCCAGTACTTC TRBD2 TRBJ2-5 many TRBV5-1
CASSPGGRSFLQYNEQFF TGTGCCAGCAGTCCAGGGGGCAGGAGCTTCCTACAATACAATGAGCAGTTCTTC TRBD1 TRBJ2-1 few TRBV12-3/TRBV12-4
CASSFPGGGYGYTF TGTGCCAGCAGTTTTCCCGGGGGAGGGTATGGCTACACCTTC . TRBJ1-2 many TRBV28
CASSPHSEREQFF TGCGCCAGCAGCCCGCATAGCGAGCGGGAGCAGTTCTTC . TRBJ2-1 many TRBV5-1